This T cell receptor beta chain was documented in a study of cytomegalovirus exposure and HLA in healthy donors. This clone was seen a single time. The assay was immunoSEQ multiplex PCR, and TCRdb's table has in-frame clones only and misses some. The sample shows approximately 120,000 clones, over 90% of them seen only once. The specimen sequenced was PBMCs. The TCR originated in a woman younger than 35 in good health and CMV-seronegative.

The CDR3 coding sequence is TGTGCCAGCAGCCAGCAGATTCGCAATGAGCAGTTCTTC. Protein: CASSQQIRNEQFF. V gene TRBV14 combines with J gene TRBJ2-1; D remains unclear. There are 13 residues in the CDR3. Germline lookup yields CDR1 SGHDN and CDR2 FVKESK. V was shortened by 3 bases and J by 6 bases, with 9 bases between the two germline ends. The variable domain in full, completed from reference TRBV14 and TRBJ2-1, reads EAGVTQFPSHSVIEKGQTVTLRCDPISGHDNLYWYRRVMGKEIKFLLHFVKESKQDESGMPNNRFLAERTGGTYSTLKVQPAELEDSGVYFCASSQQIRNEQFFGPGTRLTVL.